A selection of T cell receptor beta chains follows, all from one sample in a study of cytomegalovirus exposure and HLA in healthy donors. Assay used: immunoSEQ multiplex PCR; TCRdb lists only in-frame clones, some missing. The table has 65,000 to 90,000 clones, 86% seen once; the top ten hold 1.5% to 2%. Sequenced sample: PBMCs. The receptors come from a woman aged 30 to 39 in good health and CMV-seronegative. CDR3s include the opening cysteine and the closing phenylalanine or tryptophan. Each record gives: D gene, J gene, V gene, clone size, CDR3 protein, CDR3 DNA. D genes are given only for firm matches. Clone size is stated in some rows and not others, as once, few, many or a class when expanded.

D gene: TRBD1; J gene: TRBJ2-7; V gene: TRBV27; clone size: NA; CDR3 protein: CASSHFGGPGQGTFPYEQYF; CDR3 DNA: TGTGCCAGCAGTCATTTTGGGGGGCCGGGACAGGGGACCTTCCCCTACGAGCAGTACTTC
D gene: NA; J gene: TRBJ2-4; V gene: TRBV6-5; clone size: NA; CDR3 protein: CASKTGTGNIQYF; CDR3 DNA: TGTGCCAGCAAGACGGGAACGGGGAACATTCAGTACTTC
D gene: NA; J gene: TRBJ1-1; V gene: TRBV27; clone size: NA; CDR3 protein: CASSPLGPSGAFF; CDR3 DNA: TGTGCCAGCAGTCCACTCGGACCCTCGGGGGCTTTCTTT
D gene: NA; J gene: TRBJ2-5; V gene: TRBV28; clone size: NA; CDR3 protein: CASSTSVFQETQYF; CDR3 DNA: TGTGCCAGCAGTACATCAGTCTTTCAAGAGACCCAGTACTTC
D gene: TRBD1; J gene: TRBJ1-4; V gene: TRBV7-9; clone size: NA; CDR3 protein: CASSLGQGTLGEKLFF; CDR3 DNA: TGTGCCAGCAGCTTGGGACAGGGTACGTTAGGTGAAAAACTGTTTTTT
D gene: NA; J gene: TRBJ1-3; V gene: TRBV18; clone size: NA; CDR3 protein: CASSPGSSSGNTIYF; CDR3 DNA: TGTGCCAGCTCCCCCGGGTCGAGCTCTGGAAACACCATATATTTT
D gene: TRBD1; J gene: TRBJ2-5; V gene: TRBV28; clone size: NA; CDR3 protein: CASSWTGTGETQYF; CDR3 DNA: TGTGCCAGCAGTTGGACAGGTACGGGGGAGACCCAGTACTTC
D gene: NA; J gene: TRBJ2-5; V gene: TRBV19; clone size: once; CDR3 protein: CASSPGPYQETQYF; CDR3 DNA: TGTGCCAGTAGTCCAGGGCCTTACCAAGAGACCCAGTACTTC
D gene: TRBD1; J gene: TRBJ2-3; V gene: TRBV5-4; clone size: NA; CDR3 protein: CASSLAQGTDTQYF; CDR3 DNA: TGTGCCAGCAGCTTGGCACAGGGGACAGATACGCAGTATTTT
D gene: NA; J gene: TRBJ1-5; V gene: TRBV7-9; clone size: NA; CDR3 protein: CARSPGENQPQHF; CDR3 DNA: TGTGCCCGCTCCCCGGGGGAAAATCAGCCCCAGCATTTT
D gene: TRBD1; J gene: TRBJ1-1; V gene: TRBV6-1; clone size: few; CDR3 protein: CASNDRDRGYFEMNTEAFF; CDR3 DNA: TGTGCCAGCAATGACCGGGACAGGGGTTATTTTGAGATGAACACTGAAGCTTTCTTT
D gene: TRBD1; J gene: TRBJ1-4; V gene: TRBV7-9; clone size: NA; CDR3 protein: CASSSRPGQEIF; CDR3 DNA: TGTGCCAGCAGTAGCCGGCCGGGACAGGAGATTTTT
D gene: TRBD2; J gene: TRBJ2-3; V gene: TRBV7-2; clone size: NA; CDR3 protein: CASSLRLAGGRDTQYF; CDR3 DNA: TGTGCCAGCAGCTTAAGACTAGCGGGAGGTCGAGATACGCAGTATTTT
D gene: TRBD1; J gene: TRBJ1-5; V gene: TRBV5-6; clone size: NA; CDR3 protein: CASSFSTGASNQPQHF; CDR3 DNA: TGTGCCAGCAGCTTCTCGACAGGGGCTAGCAATCAGCCCCAGCATTTT
D gene: TRBD1; J gene: TRBJ2-3; V gene: TRBV11-2; clone size: NA; CDR3 protein: CASSLGTGASTDTQYF; CDR3 DNA: TGTGCCAGCAGCTTGGGGACAGGGGCGTCCACAGATACGCAGTATTTT
D gene: NA; J gene: TRBJ1-4; V gene: TRBV19; clone size: few; CDR3 protein: CASRGAATNEKLFF; CDR3 DNA: TGTGCCAGTAGGGGCGCCGCAACTAATGAAAAACTGTTTTTT
D gene: TRBD2; J gene: TRBJ2-7; V gene: TRBV7-2; clone size: NA; CDR3 protein: CASSPGGARGYEQYF; CDR3 DNA: TGTGCCAGCAGTCCCGGGGGGGCCAGGGGTTACGAGCAGTACTTC
D gene: NA; J gene: TRBJ1-5; V gene: TRBV10-3; clone size: NA; CDR3 protein: CAISGQGSNQPQHF; CDR3 DNA: TGTGCCATCAGTGGCCAGGGATCTAATCAGCCCCAGCATTTT
D gene: NA; J gene: TRBJ2-1; V gene: TRBV27; clone size: NA; CDR3 protein: CASSSTDRFYNEQFF; CDR3 DNA: TGTGCCAGCAGTTCGACAGACCGTTTCTACAATGAGCAGTTCTTC
D gene: NA; J gene: TRBJ2-7; V gene: TRBV7-8; clone size: NA; CDR3 protein: CASSLGVGSEGLGYEQYF; CDR3 DNA: TGTGCCAGCAGCTTAGGGGTGGGGAGTGAGGGTTTGGGCTACGAGCAGTACTTC
D gene: TRBD2; J gene: TRBJ2-1; V gene: TRBV4-1; clone size: few; CDR3 protein: CASSPWTSVYNEQFF; CDR3 DNA: TGCGCCAGCAGCCCGTGGACTAGCGTCTACAATGAGCAGTTCTTC
D gene: TRBD2; J gene: TRBJ2-3; V gene: TRBV5-1; clone size: NA; CDR3 protein: CASNRLAGASDTQYF; CDR3 DNA: TGCGCCAGCAACCGGTTAGCGGGAGCCTCAGATACGCAGTATTTT
D gene: TRBD2; J gene: TRBJ2-5; V gene: TRBV9; clone size: NA; CDR3 protein: CASSVALLAAGETQYF; CDR3 DNA: TGTGCCAGCAGCGTAGCCCTACTAGCGGCAGGGGAGACCCAGTACTTC